The 29 T cell receptor beta chains in this list originate from one sample, sequenced in a study of T cell changes during pregnancy in multiple sclerosis. The assay was immunoSEQ multiplex PCR, and TCRdb's table has in-frame clones only and misses some. The sample includes about 100,000 clones, roughly 90% of them seen just once. The sequencing used peripheral blood, collected after pregnancy. The receptor source for this set is a female donor with multiple sclerosis, enrolled in a pregnancy study.

This chain joins TRBV10-3 and TRBJ1-6; TRBD1 matches at 10 bases. The CDR3 consists of 20 residues. Germline CDR1 and CDR2: ENHRY and SYGVKD. Losses at the gene ends were 5 bases for V and 0 bases for J; bases not matched to a gene: 13. Here the CDR3 DNA reads TGTGCCATCAGTCTGACAGGGGGCACCGATCTAAGCTCCTATAATTCACCCCTCCACTTT. Amino acids: CAISLTGGTDLSSYNSPLHF.

V gene TRBV4-2 combines with J gene TRBJ2-2; TRBD2 agrees at 10 bases. Trimming at V came to 0 bases and at J to 5 bases, leaving 9 bases not matched to a gene. The CDR3 extends over 18 amino acids. CDR1 is LGHNA, CDR2 YNFKEQ, per germline. CDR3 loop: CASSQELPSGRATGELFF. The CDR3 coding sequence is TGTGCCAGCAGCCAAGAGCTCCCTAGCGGGAGAGCAACCGGGGAGCTGTTTTTT.

The chain has TRBV10-3 and TRBJ2-7; D possibly corresponds to TRBD1 (6 bases). Trimming took off 8 bases at V and 2 bases at J, with 13 bases between the two ends. CDR1 is ENHRY and CDR2 is SYGVKD in the germline V gene. CDR3 size: 13 residues. The CDR3 coding sequence is TGTGCCATCCGCCGGGACAATACCTACGAGCAGTACTTC. Translating gives CAIRRDNTYEQYF.

This chain joins TRBV7-6 and TRBJ1-3; D is undetermined. V lost 2 bases to trimming and J lost 2 bases, with 10 bases between them. The CDR3 consists of 15 residues. Germline loops: CDR1 SGHVS, CDR2 FNYEAQ. CDR3 DNA sequence: TGTGCCAGCAGCTTATGGCAGGTGCCTGGAAACACCATATATTTT. This encodes CASSLWQVPGNTIYF.

The chain couples TRBV2 to TRBJ1-5; TRBD1 might be the D (6 bases). This CDR3 spans 14 amino acids. CDR1 SNHLY and CDR2 FYNNEI come from the germline V gene. Between the trimmed V and J ends, which lost 6 bases and 6 bases, there was a span of 15 bases. CDR3 protein: CASSSGQGSQPQHF. The DNA for the CDR3 is TGTGCCAGCAGCTCGGGACAAGGTAGTCAGCCCCAGCATTTT.

For the CDR3, the DNA is TGTGCCAGCAGCATTAGCCGGGACACAGGAGAAGCTTTCTTT. It yields the protein CASSISRDTGEAFF. The genes are TRBV7-9 and TRBJ1-1; D is perhaps TRBD1 (6 bases). This CDR3 spans 14 amino acids. The germline V gene has CDR1 SEHNR and CDR2 FQNEAQ (reference sequence). V shed 5 bases and J shed 8 bases, with 18 bases lying between them.

The CDR3 loop reads CASSPRGVTGELFF. The CDR3, as DNA: TGTGCCAGCAGCCCCCGTGGAGTCACCGGGGAGCTGTTTTTT. The J gene is TRBJ2-2, the V gene TRBV7-9; D call uncertain. V gave up 5 bases and J gave up 4 bases, with 11 bases separating them. The CDR3 extends over 14 amino acids. Germline CDR1 reads SEHNR; CDR2 reads FQNEAQ (reference sequence).

The chain combines TRBV5-1 with TRBJ1-1, with D tentatively TRBD1 (5 bases). V lost 0 bases, J lost 1 base, and 16 bases lay in between. The germline gives CDR1 SGHRS, CDR2 YFSETQ. The CDR3 loop spans 17 amino acids. The CDR3 region has the DNA TGCGCCAGCAGCTTGGCCGTGGGTGGGGGGAGGAACACTGAAGCTTTCTTT. It is translated as CASSLAVGGGRNTEAFF.

The chain has TRBV29-1 and TRBJ2-7; maybe TRBD2 (7 bases). The CDR3 is made up of 14 amino acids. Germline CDR1 SQVTM, CDR2 ANQGSEA. The V and J ends lost 4 bases and 3 bases respectively, with 16 bases between them. The CDR3 nucleotides read TGCAGCGTTGTGGGGGGGCCTGACCTCTACGAGCAGTACTTC. This sequence encodes CSVVGGPDLYEQYF.

The rearrangement links TRBV30 to TRBJ2-5, with 14 bases lining up with TRBD2. This CDR3 comprises 16 residues. Unmatched junction bases numbered 6, after V lost 4 bases and J lost 2 bases. In germline, CDR1 is GTSNPN, CDR2 SVGIG (reference sequence). This chain's CDR3 is CAWTGLAGATQETQYF. Here the CDR3 DNA reads TGTGCCTGGACGGGACTAGCGGGGGCGACGCAAGAGACCCAGTACTTC.

The rearrangement uses TRBV2 and TRBJ1-5, with 8 bases that match TRBD1. From germline, CDR1 is SNHLY and CDR2 FYNNEI. The CDR3 has 16 amino acids. V was pared by 4 bases and J by 1 base, with 6 bases of the junction left unmatched. The CDR3 loop is CASSAGTGGSNQPQHF. The CDR3 nucleotides read TGTGCCAGCAGTGCCGGAACAGGGGGAAGCAATCAGCCCCAGCATTTT.

This rearrangement joins TRBV11-2 to TRBJ1-6; 10 nucleotides line up with TRBD1. Germline-derived CDR1 and CDR2 are SGHAT and FQNNGV. The CDR3 is 16 residues long. The J segment lost 5 bases and the V segment lost 6 bases, leaving 7 bases of the junction unmatched. In nucleotides, the CDR3 is TGTGCCAGCAGACCGACCGGGACAGGGGATAATTCACCCCTCCACTTT. It encodes CASRPTGTGDNSPLHF.

The rearrangement joins TRBV5-1 to TRBJ2-2; 9 bases map to TRBD2. Germline-derived CDR1 and CDR2 are SGHRS and YFSETQ. The length of the CDR3 is 15 residues. Trimming cost V 5 bases and J 3 bases; bases outside gene matches: 5. This CDR3 is CASRLAGMDTGELFF. DNA of the CDR3: TGCGCCAGCAGACTAGCGGGTATGGACACCGGGGAGCTGTTTTTT.

The chain has TRBV15 and TRBJ2-1, with D perhaps matching TRBD1 (6 bases). V was trimmed by 3 bases and J by 9 bases, leaving 18 bases between them. Germline CDR1 reads LNHNV; CDR2 reads YYDKDF (reference sequence). The length of the CDR3 is 15 residues. The CDR3 nucleotides are TGTGCCACCAGCAGGTATAGGGACACCATCTCTGAGCAGTTCTTC. Protein product: CATSRYRDTISEQFF. Filled out from reference TRBV15 and TRBJ2-1, the complete variable domain reads DAMVIQNPRYQVTQFGKPVTLSCSQTLNHNVMYWYQQKSSQAPKLLFHYYDKDFNNEADTPDNFQSRRPNTSFCFLDIRSPGLGDTAMYLCATSRYRDTISEQFFGPGTRLTVL.

V and J are TRBV15 and TRBJ2-5; 7 nucleotides align to TRBD1. The CDR3 is 14 amino acids. Unmatched junction bases numbered 5, after V lost 5 bases and J lost 2 bases. Germline-derived CDR1 and CDR2 are LNHNV and YYDKDF (reference sequence). As DNA, the CDR3 is TGTGCCACCAGCGTCGGGACAGCTCAAGAGACCCAGTACTTC. It translates to CATSVGTAQETQYF.

The V gene is TRBV10-3, the J gene TRBJ1-6, with a tentative D call TRBD1 (5 bases). CDR3 size: 18 residues. V shed 5 bases and J shed 0 bases, with 17 bases lying between them. Germline V gene sequence: CDR1 ENHRY, CDR2 SYGVKD. The CDR3 sequence: CAISPVGGKSSYNSPLHF. CDR3 DNA: TGTGCCATCAGTCCCGTGGGGGGAAAGAGCTCCTATAATTCACCCCTCCACTTT.

The rearrangement links TRBV30 to TRBJ2-7; 9 positions agree with TRBD2. Germline CDR1 is GTSNPN and CDR2 is SVGIG (reference sequence). CDR3 length equals 13 residues. With 7 bases clipped from V and 4 bases from J, the junction kept 8 bases outside the gene matches. DNA of the CDR3: TGTGCCTATGTAGCGGGAGCGGGATACGAGCAGTACTTC. This encodes CAYVAGAGYEQYF.

This chain joins TRBV19 and TRBJ1-1; a weak D match, TRBD1 (6 bases). The germline V and J ends were trimmed by 5 bases and 5 bases, with 18 bases remaining between them. CDR1 and CDR2 (germline): LNHDA, SQIVND (reference sequence). The CDR3 spans 15 residues. CDR3 in amino acids: CASSRATGNQTEAFF. Written as DNA, the CDR3 is TGTGCCAGTAGTCGGGCGACAGGTAATCAAACTGAAGCTTTCTTT.

This chain links TRBV6-1 with TRBJ2-1, with 12 bases identical to TRBD2. This CDR3 has 15 amino acids. CDR1 MNHNS and CDR2 SASEGT come from the germline V gene. Trimming cost V 2 bases and J 4 bases; bases outside gene matches: 0. DNA of the CDR3: TGTGCCAGCAGTGAACTAGCGGGAGGGTACAATGAGCAGTTCTTC. Its translation: CASSELAGGYNEQFF.

The gene calls are TRBV7-2 and TRBJ2-3; TRBD2 matches at 9 bases. The junction had 5 bases not matched to a gene; V was cut back by 0 bases and J by 1 base. Germline V gene lookup returns CDR1 SGHTA and CDR2 FQGNSA. The CDR3 is made up of 17 amino acids. DNA of the CDR3: TGTGCCAGCAGCTTAGCCCTCGCGGGGGGGCGCACAGATACGCAGTATTTT. As protein: CASSLALAGGRTDTQYF.

This chain joins TRBV5-6 and TRBJ2-7; TRBD2 might be the D (6 bases). The CDR3 spans 16 residues. Germline-derived CDR1 and CDR2 are SGHDT and YYEEEE. V dropped 0 bases and J dropped 0 bases, with 13 bases sitting between them. The CDR3 region is CASSLGAGTVSYEQYF. CDR3 bases: TGTGCCAGCAGCTTGGGTGCGGGGACCGTCTCCTACGAGCAGTACTTC.

V gene TRBV6-1 combines with J gene TRBJ2-5; 10 nucleotides align to TRBD2. With 7 bases clipped from V and 4 bases from J, the junction kept 9 bases outside the gene matches. CDR3 length: 15 amino acids. Germline CDR1 MNHNS, CDR2 SASEGT. CDR3 DNA: TGTGCCAGCAACCTGAGCGGGAGGGCCTCAGAGACCCAGTACTTC. This translates into CASNLSGRASETQYF.

V is TRBV11-2 and J is TRBJ2-3; a weak D match, TRBD2 (6 bases). With 1 base removed from V and 0 bases from J, the gap between germline ends came to 11 bases. This CDR3 comprises 16 residues. Germline values: CDR1 SGHAT, CDR2 FQNNGV. CDR3 sequence reads: CASSLVSGSSTDTQYF. The CDR3 DNA sequence: TGTGCCAGCAGCTTAGTTAGCGGATCTAGCACAGATACGCAGTATTTT.

The genes are TRBV2 and TRBJ2-2, with 8 bases identical to TRBD1. The CDR3 spans 15 residues. Trimming cost V 7 bases and J 3 bases; bases outside gene matches: 7. Germline values: CDR1 SNHLY, CDR2 FYNNEI. The CDR3 spells CASKAGTGYTGELFF. Written as DNA, the CDR3 is TGTGCCAGCAAGGCCGGGACAGGATACACCGGGGAGCTGTTTTTT.

The chain employs TRBV5-1 and TRBJ2-2; no firm D call. The germline gives CDR1 SGHRS, CDR2 YFSETQ. The length of the CDR3 is 14 residues. V dropped 0 bases and J dropped 4 bases, with 7 bases sitting between them. CDR3 nucleotide sequence: TGCGCCAGCAGCTTGGGTGGCGGCACCGGGGAGCTGTTTTTT. Translating gives CASSLGGGTGELFF.

V gene TRBV19 combines with J gene TRBJ1-3, with D hard to call. Trimming took 8 bases from V and 2 from J, leaving 16 bases between them. This CDR3 comprises 15 residues. Germline loops: CDR1 LNHDA, CDR2 SQIVND (reference sequence). The CDR3 DNA is TGTGCCAGTCAGCCCCTTGGCGGTACTGGAAACACCATATATTTT. Protein: CASQPLGGTGNTIYF.

The chain links TRBV19 to TRBJ2-4; 9 bases agree with TRBD1. V was pared by 5 bases and J by 1 base, with 3 bases of the junction left unmatched. The CDR3 spans 15 residues. Germline loops: CDR1 LNHDA, CDR2 SQIVND (reference sequence). The DNA for the CDR3 is TGTGCCAGTAGTCGGGACAGGGCTGCCAAAAACATTCAGTACTTC. Translation: CASSRDRAAKNIQYF.

The chain combines TRBV28 with TRBJ2-6; D is possibly TRBD1 (5 bases). Germline CDR1 MDHEN, CDR2 SYDVKM. The V and J ends lost 6 bases and 0 bases respectively, with 15 bases between them. The CDR3 sequence is 17 residues long. The CDR3: CASRTQTVLSGANVLTF. The CDR3 DNA follows: TGTGCCAGCAGGACCCAGACAGTACTCTCTGGGGCCAACGTCCTGACTTTC.

This chain links TRBV7-9 with TRBJ2-7; 8 bases agree with TRBD1. Per the germline V gene, CDR1 is SEHNR and CDR2 is FQNEAQ (reference sequence). The CDR3 spans 16 residues. V lost 5 bases, J lost 1 base, and 10 bases stayed unmatched. CDR3 sequence (DNA): TGTGCCAGCAGCCAATGGGACAGGATTCTTTCCTACGAGCAGTACTTC. Amino acids: CASSQWDRILSYEQYF.